This T cell receptor (beta chain) derives from a study of control samples from healthy donors and cancer patients (dated by TCRdb to between 2020 and 2021). Receptors were amplified or captured by the immunoSEQ multiplex PCR assay. Here the immuneACCESS table is served through TCRdb, limited to in-frame sequences with V and J called. Missing clones are a known gap in these copies; in checked studies unresolved V genes cover under half, and the rest lacks a known reason. Across this sample there are approximately 100,000 clones, with just over 90% seen only once. The top ten clonotypes cover about 4% of the sample. Deletion took 0 bases off V and 4 bases off J, with a span of 12 bases between the germline ends. CDR3 length: 15 amino acids, cysteine to phenylalanine. The CDR3 DNA has 45 bases and is translated from base 1. The germline V gene supplies CDR1 LGHNA and CDR2 YNFKEQ. Points on this clone: The antigen it recognizes is unknown. One base away there is no much larger clone; base qualities are not given.

This receptor was identified in a young woman in good health. Material for sequencing was blood. Here the chain combines TRBV4-2 and TRBJ1-1; tentative D gene TRBD1, with 6 bases matching. The CDR3 sequence is CASSQEGRGGTEAFF. The DNA reads as follows: TGTGCCAGCAGCCAAGAGGGCAGGGGTGGCACTGAAGCTTTCTTT.